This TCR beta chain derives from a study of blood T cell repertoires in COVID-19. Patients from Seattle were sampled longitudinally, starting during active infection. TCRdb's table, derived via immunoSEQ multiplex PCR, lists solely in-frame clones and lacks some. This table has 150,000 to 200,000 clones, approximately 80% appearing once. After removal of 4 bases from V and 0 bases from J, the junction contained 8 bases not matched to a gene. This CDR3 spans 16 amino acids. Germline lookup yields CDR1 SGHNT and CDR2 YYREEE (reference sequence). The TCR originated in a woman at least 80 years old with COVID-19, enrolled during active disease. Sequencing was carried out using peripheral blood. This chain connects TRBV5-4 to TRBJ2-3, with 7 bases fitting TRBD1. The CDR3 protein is CASSKPGTESTDTQYF. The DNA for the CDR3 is TGTGCCAGCAGCAAACCCGGGACAGAGAGCACAGATACGCAGTATTTT.